The present T cell receptor beta chain was sequenced within a study of blood T cell repertoires in COVID-19. Libraries were prepared by immunoSEQ multiplex PCR; TCRdb keeps only in-frame clonotypes and omits some of them. The sample has 200,000 to 300,000 clones; around 89% are singletons. This clone showed up just once. This receptor was obtained from a woman aged 30 to 39 who had recovered from COVID-19. Sequencing used PBMCs or T cells enriched from blood (not recorded which).

The CDR3 DNA follows: TGCGCCAGCAGCCAAGTAGGGGGCTTGAGCTATTACAATGAGCAGTTCTTC. Translation: CASSQVGGLSYYNEQFF. The gene calls are TRBV4-3 and TRBJ2-1, with 7 bases matching TRBD1. Germline CDR1 LGHNA, CDR2 YSLEER. Trimming at V came to 1 base and at J to 4 bases, leaving 10 bases not matched to a gene. CDR3 length equals 17 residues.